The 8 T cell receptor beta chains below come from one sample, sequenced in a study of blood T cell repertoires in COVID-19. The repertoire was sequenced with immunoSEQ multiplex PCR; TCRdb's copy has only in-frame clones and lacks some. The data hold about 97,000 clones, with 75% to 95% observed a single time. What was sequenced was peripheral blood. These receptors all come from a man between 60 and 75 years old with acute or convalescent COVID-19.

The chain couples TRBV28 to TRBJ1-2; 8 bases match TRBD1. This CDR3 has 15 amino acids. The trim removed 2 bases at V and 4 bases at J, leaving 6 bases unmatched. Germline V gene sequence: CDR1 MDHEN, CDR2 SYDVKM. The CDR3 region is CASSLPAGGGYGYTF. The CDR3 DNA reads TGTGCCAGCAGTTTACCGGCAGGGGGCGGCTATGGCTACACCTTC.

This clone has only one observation. J is TRBJ1-2 and V is TRBV7-2; D gene ambiguous. Germline V CDR1 and CDR2: SGHTA, FQGNSA. V lost 1 base and J lost 8, with 14 bases in between. The CDR3 is 14 residues long. The CDR3 coding sequence is TGTGCCAGCAGCTTAGACCGTCGAGAACGCGGCTACACCTTC. It is translated as CASSLDRRERGYTF.

This chain joins TRBV15 and TRBJ1-5; D unclear. Germline V gene lookup returns CDR1 LNHNV and CDR2 YYDKDF (reference sequence). Between the trimmed V and J ends, which lost 0 bases and 5 bases, there was a span of 2 bases. The CDR3 sequence is 12 residues long. The chain's CDR3 is CATSRDYQPQHF. In nucleotides, the CDR3 is TGTGCCACCAGCAGAGACTATCAGCCCCAGCATTTT.

The chain joins TRBV6-5 to TRBJ1-1; perhaps TRBD1 as D (6 bases). Germline-derived CDR1 and CDR2 are MNHEY and SVGAGI. Trimming removed 7 bases from V and 4 bases from J, with 16 bases in between. This CDR3 region has 14 residues. The CDR3 sequence is CASNQQGRSTEAFF. CDR3 bases: TGTGCCAGCAACCAACAGGGACGGAGCACTGAAGCTTTCTTT.

The rearrangement uses TRBV6-5 and TRBJ1-1; D unclear. The CDR3 covers 13 residues. Per the germline V gene, CDR1 is MNHEY and CDR2 is SVGAGI. The V end lost 7 bases, the J end lost 10 bases, and 19 bases lay between the germline ends. The CDR3 nucleotides are TGTGCCAGCAAACTGGGTTTCCGTGGCGGAGCTTTCTTT. This sequence encodes CASKLGFRGGAFF.

In its sample, this clone was seen once. The chain links TRBV6-5 to TRBJ2-1, with 9 bases lining up with TRBD1. The CDR3 runs to 15 residues. The J segment lost 3 bases and the V segment lost 6 bases, leaving 6 bases of the junction unmatched. Germline assignment: CDR1 MNHEY and CDR2 SVGAGI. The CDR3 DNA follows: TGTGCCAGCAGGCAACACAGGGGGCTCTACAATGAGCAGTTCTTC. Residues: CASRQHRGLYNEQFF.

V and J are TRBV7-9 and TRBJ2-3; unclear D gene. This CDR3 has 15 amino acids. The ends were cut back, 2 bases at V and 0 bases at J, with 9 bases in the middle. Germline values: CDR1 SEHNR, CDR2 FQNEAQ (reference sequence). The CDR3: CASSLTHLSTDTQYF. The CDR3 bases are TGTGCCAGCAGCTTAACTCACCTCAGCACAGATACGCAGTATTTT.

V usage is TRBV2 and J usage is TRBJ1-5, with D possibly being TRBD1 (5 bases). The CDR3 loop spans 13 amino acids. V lost 4 bases to trimming and J lost 5 bases, with 9 bases between them. Germline CDR1 and CDR2: SNHLY and FYNNEI. The CDR3 reads CASSGQPHQPQHF. The CDR3 DNA follows: TGTGCCAGCAGTGGACAGCCTCATCAGCCCCAGCATTTT.